A single sample is the source of the 11 T cell receptor beta chains below, sequenced in a study of technical replicates of blood from a few donors (dated by TCRdb to 2015 to 2018). Library creation used the immunoSEQ multiplex PCR assay. TCRdb limited this immuneACCESS table to in-frame rearrangements with V and J called. A share of clones is missing; checked studies link under half to unresolved V genes, and the rest is unexplained. This sample comprises tens of thousands of clones, roughly 92% of them detected only once. In total, the top ten clones hold approximately 0.36% of the sample. The sequencing input was T cells isolated from PBMCs. These receptors all stem from a human donor in good health.

The V gene is TRBV28, the J gene TRBJ1-2; TRBD1 matches 8 bases. The length of the CDR3 is 15 residues. Trimming at V came to 6 bases and at J to 1 base, leaving 7 bases not matched to a gene. CDR1 MDHEN and CDR2 SYDVKM come from the germline V gene. In DNA, the CDR3 is TGTGCCAGCAGACCAGGACAGGGCCATAACTATGGCTACACCTTC. Protein product: CASRPGQGHNYGYTF.

The chain is built from TRBV19 and TRBJ1-5; TRBD1 matches at 9 bases. With 6 bases clipped from V and 6 bases from J, the junction kept 3 bases outside the gene matches. CDR1 and CDR2 from the germline V gene are LNHDA and SQIVND (reference sequence). CDR3 length: 13 amino acids. As DNA, the CDR3 is TGTGCCAGTAGCGGGACAGGGAGTCAGCCCCAGCATTTT. It encodes CASSGTGSQPQHF.

V and J are TRBV5-1 and TRBJ2-7, with TRBD2 matching 10 bases. Per germline, CDR1 SGHRS and CDR2 YFSETQ. There are 15 residues in the CDR3. V dropped 0 bases and J dropped 6; count of bases not matched to a gene: 6. The CDR3 protein is CASSLEASGRVEQYF. The CDR3 nucleotides read TGCGCCAGCAGCTTGGAGGCTAGCGGGAGAGTCGAGCAGTACTTC. The full variable domain, its missing parts supplied by reference TRBV5-1 and TRBJ2-7, is KAGVTQTPRYLIKTRGQQVTLSCSPISGHRSVSWYQQTPGQGLQFLFEYFSETQRNKGNFPGRFSGRQFSNSRSEMNVSTLELGDSALYLCASSLEASGRVEQYFGPGTRLTVT.

The rearrangement links TRBV7-8 to TRBJ1-1, with a weak D call TRBD1 (6 bases). Trimming cost V 3 bases and J 6 bases, with 14 bases left between them. The length of the CDR3 is 14 residues. From germline, CDR1 is SGHVS and CDR2 FQNEAQ. CDR3 sequence (DNA): TGTGCCAGCAGCTTGGGGGCGGGGGTTGCTGAAGCTTTCTTT. Amino acid sequence: CASSLGAGVAEAFF. Variable domain in full (rest from reference TRBV7-8 and TRBJ1-1): GAGVSQSPRYKVAKRGQDVALRCDPISGHVSLFWYQQALGQGPEFLTYFQNEAQLDKSGLPSDRFFAERPEGSVSTLKIQRTQQEDSAVYLCASSLGAGVAEAFFGQGTRLTVV.

The chain couples TRBV7-9 to TRBJ2-1, with D possibly matching TRBD2 (5 bases). The germline V gene has CDR1 SEHNR and CDR2 FQNEAQ (reference sequence). The CDR3 covers 12 residues. V was pared by 3 bases and J by 6 bases, with 6 bases between. This CDR3 reads CASSLDFNEQFF. DNA of the CDR3: TGTGCCAGCAGCTTGGACTTCAATGAGCAGTTCTTC.

V usage is TRBV5-1 and J usage is TRBJ2-7; 8 nucleotides match TRBD2. The CDR3 has 14 residues. Germline CDR1 is SGHRS and CDR2 is YFSETQ. Trimming cost V 1 base and J 4 bases; bases outside gene matches: 4. The CDR3 DNA is TGCGCCAGCAGCTTGACTAGCGGAACATACGAGCAGTACTTC. Translation gives CASSLTSGTYEQYF.

A word on this clone: The sample carries other DNA sequences with the same CDR3. In DNA form, the CDR3 reads TGTGCCAGCAGTGACTCTAGCGGGTCCTACAATGAGCAGTTCTTC. It translates to CASSDSSGSYNEQFF. This chain links TRBV6-4 with TRBJ2-1; TRBD2 aligns across 7 bases. From germline, CDR1 is MRHNA and CDR2 SNTAGT. The CDR3 loop spans 15 amino acids. J was trimmed by 1 base and V by 0 bases; bases with no gene match: 0.

V usage is TRBV9 and J usage is TRBJ2-5; a possible D gene is TRBD2 (6 bases). Germline CDR1 reads SGDLS; CDR2 reads YYNGEE. V dropped 1 base and J dropped 4 bases, with 11 bases sitting between them. This CDR3 has 14 residues. The CDR3, as DNA: TGTGCCAGCAGCGTATTGGGGGAGGTAGAGACCCAGTACTTC. Translating it yields CASSVLGEVETQYF.

This chain uses TRBV10-3 with TRBJ1-5, with TRBD1 identical over 7 bases. This CDR3 has 15 amino acids. V lost 4 bases, J lost 4 bases, and 7 bases stayed unmatched. CDR1 ENHRY and CDR2 SYGVKD come from the germline V gene. The CDR3 nucleotides read TGTGCCATCAGTGCTTTCGGACAGGCGAATCAGCCCCAGCATTTT. It translates to CAISAFGQANQPQHF.

There are a few counts of this clone. This chain connects TRBV9 to TRBJ2-1, with 13 bases identical to TRBD2. Trimming took 2 bases from V and 8 from J; bases not matched to a gene: 4. Germline CDR1 reads SGDLS; CDR2 reads YYNGEE. The CDR3 covers 15 residues. CDR3 DNA sequence: TGTGCCAGCAGCGTCCGACTAGCGGGAGGAGATGAGCAGTTCTTC. It yields the protein CASSVRLAGGDEQFF.

The V gene is TRBV27, the J gene TRBJ2-5; the match to TRBD1 covers 9 bases. This CDR3 spans 14 amino acids. Germline CDR1 and CDR2: MNHEY and SMNVEV (reference sequence). The J segment lost 5 bases and the V segment lost 9 bases, leaving 10 bases of the junction unmatched. CDR3 sequence: CASTDRGYGETQYF. CDR3 in DNA: TGTGCCAGTACGGACAGGGGTTATGGGGAGACCCAGTACTTC.